Listed here are 12 T cell receptor beta chains from one sample, sequenced in a study of T cells in localized non-small cell lung cancer. Repertoires were generated with immunoSEQ multiplex PCR, while TCRdb's copy carries only in-frame clones and drops some. The sample contains roughly 72,000 clones, around 82% of which appear only once. Sequences were derived from peripheral blood, sampled before any cancer treatment. These receptors came from a female donor of 60 years or more with stage I lung adenocarcinoma.

The genes are TRBV9 and TRBJ2-7; no firm D call. The germline V and J ends were trimmed by 6 bases and 0 bases, with 13 bases remaining between them. The CDR3 spans 14 residues. Germline-derived CDR1 and CDR2 are SGDLS and YYNGEE. CDR3 amino acids: CASTKGLSSYEQYF. As DNA, the CDR3 is TGTGCCAGCACCAAGGGCCTGAGCTCCTACGAGCAGTACTTC. The full variable domain, rest sourced from reference TRBV9 and TRBJ2-7, is DSGVTQTPKHLITATGQRVTLRCSPRSGDLSVYWYQQSLDQGLQFLIQYYNGEERAKGNILERFSAQQFPDLHSELNLSSLELGDSALYFCASTKGLSSYEQYFGPGTRLTVT.

The J gene is TRBJ1-5, the V gene TRBV14; 9 bases agree with TRBD1. This CDR3 region has 19 residues. Germline lookup yields CDR1 SGHDN and CDR2 FVKESK. V lost 2 bases to trimming and J lost 6 bases; unmatched junction nucleotides: 17. The CDR3 reads CASSQSKKGDREGFQPQHF. DNA of the CDR3: TGTGCCAGCAGCCAATCAAAAAAGGGGGACAGGGAAGGGTTTCAGCCCCAGCATTTT.

The chain has TRBV27 and TRBJ2-3; 10 positions match TRBD2. Germline-derived CDR1 and CDR2 are MNHEY and SMNVEV (reference sequence). V gave up 9 bases and J gave up 8 bases; unmatched junction bases: 17. The CDR3 consists of 16 residues. The CDR3 loop is CASNPLSPSGRATQYF. CDR3 in DNA: TGTGCCAGTAATCCCCTTAGTCCTAGCGGGAGAGCTACGCAGTATTTT.

This chain joins TRBV21-1 and TRBJ1-5; the DNA was not compared with TRBD1, the D call given in the table. TRBV21-1 represents a pseudogene. This CDR3 comprises 18 residues. This chain's CDR3 is CASSKVAGTHLSNQPQHF. In DNA, the CDR3 is TGTGCCAGCAGCAAAGTGGCAGGGACACATCTTAGCAATCAGCCCCAGCATTTT.

The chain links TRBV19 to TRBJ1-2; 7 bases agree with TRBD1. Germline assignment: CDR1 LNHDA and CDR2 SQIVND (reference sequence). Unmatched junction bases numbered 10, after V lost 10 bases and J lost 8 bases. CDR3 size: 12 residues. The DNA of the CDR3 is TGTGCCATCACAGACAGGGTCGAAGGCTACACCTTC. This sequence encodes CAITDRVEGYTF.

The CDR3: CASSYGFDYGYTF. In DNA, the CDR3 is TGTGCCAGCAGTTACGGCTTTGACTATGGCTACACCTTC. The chain couples TRBV6-5 to TRBJ1-2; D not certain. Trimming took off 2 bases at V and 3 bases at J, with 7 bases between the two ends. There are 13 residues in the CDR3. The germline V gene encodes CDR1 MNHEY and CDR2 SVGAGI.

The V gene is TRBV13, the J gene TRBJ2-1; 12 bases fit TRBD2. V shed 4 bases and J 2 bases; nucleotides not matched to a gene: 3. Germline V gene sequence: CDR1 PRHDT, CDR2 FYEKMQ (reference sequence). This CDR3 has 16 amino acids. In nucleotides, the CDR3 is TGTGCCAGCAGCTCCAGACTAGCGGGAGCCTACAATGAGCAGTTCTTC. This sequence encodes CASSSRLAGAYNEQFF.

This clone is labeled medium-sized. The chain is built from TRBV6-1 and TRBJ2-7; possibly TRBD1 for D (5 bases). Germline CDR1 and CDR2: MNHNS and SASEGT. V was trimmed by 3 bases and J by 2 bases, leaving 8 bases between them. The CDR3 extends over 13 amino acids. The CDR3 loop is CASSDRAPYEQYF. For the CDR3, the DNA is TGTGCCAGCAGTGACAGGGCCCCCTACGAGCAGTACTTC.

This chain links TRBV18 with TRBJ1-1; 7 bases agree with TRBD1. The CDR3 contains 14 residues. The V gene end was trimmed by 3 bases and the J gene end by 5 bases; junction bases not matched to a gene: 6. In germline, CDR1 is KGHSH, CDR2 LQKENI. The CDR3 DNA reads as TGTGCCAGCTCACCCCGACAGGGTAAGACTGAAGCTTTCTTT. The encoded protein is CASSPRQGKTEAFF.

This clone was found a few times. The chain employs TRBV5-1 and TRBJ1-1, with D possibly matching TRBD1 (6 bases). CDR1 and CDR2 (germline): SGHRS, YFSETQ. The CDR3 is made up of 14 amino acids. Deletions cut 5 bases from V and 6 bases from J, with 17 bases between. In DNA, the CDR3 is TGCGCCAGCAGGGGACAACAGGCTACGGCTGAAGCTTTCTTT. Translated: CASRGQQATAEAFF.

In DNA form, the CDR3 reads TGCGCCAGCAGCTTGGAGACCGAGACCCAGTACTTC. This translates into CASSLETETQYF. The chain joins TRBV5-1 to TRBJ2-5; D is uncertain. This CDR3 comprises 12 residues. Germline V gene sequence: CDR1 SGHRS, CDR2 YFSETQ. V was cut by 0 bases and J by 5 bases, with 5 bases left in between.

V usage is TRBV7-3 and J usage is TRBJ2-1, with D possibly being TRBD2 (6 bases). V gave up 5 bases and J gave up 0 bases, with 14 bases separating them. Per germline, CDR1 SGHTA and CDR2 FQGTGA. The CDR3 has 16 residues. CDR3 residues: CASSGSSASSYNEQFF. CDR3 coding DNA: TGTGCCAGCAGCGGGTCTAGCGCGAGCTCCTACAATGAGCAGTTCTTC.